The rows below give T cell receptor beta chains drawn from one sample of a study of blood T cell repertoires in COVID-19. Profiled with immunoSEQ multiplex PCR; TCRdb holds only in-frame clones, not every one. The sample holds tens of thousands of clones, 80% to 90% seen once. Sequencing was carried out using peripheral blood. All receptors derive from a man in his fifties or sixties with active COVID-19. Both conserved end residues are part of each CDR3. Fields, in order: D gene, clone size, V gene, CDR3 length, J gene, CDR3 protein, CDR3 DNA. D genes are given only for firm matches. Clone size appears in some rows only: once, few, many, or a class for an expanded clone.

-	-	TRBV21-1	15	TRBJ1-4	CASSKRFATNEKLFF	TGTGCCAGCAGCAAGAGATTTGCAACTAATGAAAAACTGTTTTTT
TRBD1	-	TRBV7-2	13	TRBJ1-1	CASGTGPSTEAFF	TGTGCCAGCGGGACAGGCCCCAGCACTGAAGCTTTCTTT
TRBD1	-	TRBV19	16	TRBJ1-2	CASSIDPQGAGYGYTF	TGTGCCAGTAGTATAGATCCCCAGGGGGCAGGATATGGCTACACCTTC
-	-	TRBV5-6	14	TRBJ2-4	CASRSRVAKNIQYF	TGTGCCAGCAGATCCAGGGTTGCCAAAAACATTCAGTACTTC
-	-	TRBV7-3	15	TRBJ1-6	CASSLGRGASSPLHF	TGTGCCAGCAGCTTAGGTCGGGGGGCGAGTTCACCCCTCCACTTT
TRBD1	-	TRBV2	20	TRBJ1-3	CASDGVGTGPHTSSGNTIYF	TGTGCCAGCGACGGTGTTGGGACAGGACCTCATACAAGCTCTGGAAACACCATATATTTT
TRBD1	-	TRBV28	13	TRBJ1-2	CASSPGTGYGYTF	TGTGCCAGCAGTCCCGGGACAGGGTATGGCTACACCTTC
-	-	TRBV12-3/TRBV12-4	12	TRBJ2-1	CASSINRAEQFF	TGTGCCAGCAGTATAAACAGGGCTGAGCAGTTCTTC
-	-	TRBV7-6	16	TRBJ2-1	CASSPTSHGTYNEQFF	TGTGCCAGCAGCCCAACCTCCCACGGGACCTACAATGAGCAGTTCTTC
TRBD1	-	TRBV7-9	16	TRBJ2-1	CASSRPGQGIQDEQFF	TGTGCCAGCAGCAGACCGGGACAGGGGATACAGGATGAGCAGTTCTTC
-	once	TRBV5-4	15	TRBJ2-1	CASSLVGSTYNEQFF	TGTGCCAGCAGCTTGGTCGGGAGTACCTACAATGAGCAGTTCTTC
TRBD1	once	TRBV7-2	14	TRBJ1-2	CASSSYTGTDGYTF	TGTGCCAGCAGCTCGTATACCGGGACAGATGGCTACACCTTC